This T cell receptor (beta chain) came from a study of cytomegalovirus exposure and HLA in healthy donors. This clone was detected once. PCR was performed using 60 Vbeta and 13 Jbeta primers. The table came from immunoSEQ multiplex PCR; TCRdb's copy has only in-frame clones and leaves some out. Counted here are some 150,000 clones, around 77% occurring once; the ten biggest clones make up around 3.1%. CDR1 SNHLY and CDR2 FYNNEI come from the germline V gene. V gave up 8 bases and J gave up 0 bases, with 11 bases separating them. This CDR3 is built from 14 residues. This sequence joins TRBV2 and TRBJ2-1; a weak D match, TRBD2 (5 bases). Input material: PBMCs. The clonotype was recovered from a female donor in good health and CMV-seronegative. The CDR3 is CASVVGSSYNEQFF. The CDR3 DNA sequence: TGTGCCAGCGTAGTAGGGAGCTCCTACAATGAGCAGTTCTTC.